The following is a T cell receptor (beta chain) sequence with its context. A far larger clone is just one base off, so this is likely a read error. This sample is drawn from a study of type 1 regulatory T cells. In the study overall: This in vitro CD4 product, T-allo10, is enriched for Tr1 cells and alloantigen-specific.

TCRdb reanalysed the reads using MiXCR and keeps one entry per CDR3 protein. The table shows 90,000 to 100,000 distinct CDR3 sequences, with about a third occurring only once. CDR1 and CDR2 (germline): SGHNT, YYREEE (reference sequence). This CDR3 spans 11 amino acids. Trimming stripped 4 bases from V and 3 bases from J, with 3 bases between. The clonotype comes from a human donor in good health. The rearrangement uses TRBV5-4 and TRBJ2-3; the D is unclear. The sequenced sample was CD4+ T cells, either the whole sample or a sorted fraction (not recorded which). CDR3 region: CASSKTDTQYF. The CDR3 coding sequence is TGTGCCAGCAGCAAAACAGATACGCAGTATTTT.